The source of this T cell receptor beta chain is a study of graft-versus-host responses after intestinal transplantation. Looking at the study overall: The whole recipient group had anti-thymocyte globulin induction followed by tacrolimus and steroids for two to four years.

The ends were cut back, 6 bases at V and 5 bases at J, with 5 bases in the middle. The CDR3 has 11 residues. CDR1 and CDR2 from the germline V gene are MDHEN and SYDVKM. Assay used: immunoSEQ multiplex PCR; TCRdb lists only in-frame clones, some missing. Of approximately 90,000 clones listed, roughly 80% are singletons. In the case of this clone: Its target is unknown.

The receptor was isolated from a human donor who received an intestinal transplant. Specimen: unstimulated CD4+ T cells sorted from spleen or lymph node cells, collected before intestinal transplant. The J gene is TRBJ1-5, the V gene TRBV28, with D unclear. The CDR3 reads CASSLDQPQHF. In DNA form, the CDR3 reads TGTGCCAGCAGCCTAGATCAGCCCCAGCATTTT. The full variable domain, with the rest looked up from reference TRBV28 and TRBJ1-5, is DVKVTQSSRYLVKRTGEKVFLECVQDMDHENMFWYRQDPGLGLRLIYFSYDVKMKEKGDIPEGYSVSREKKERFSLILESASTNQTSMYLCASSLDQPQHFGDGTRLSIL.